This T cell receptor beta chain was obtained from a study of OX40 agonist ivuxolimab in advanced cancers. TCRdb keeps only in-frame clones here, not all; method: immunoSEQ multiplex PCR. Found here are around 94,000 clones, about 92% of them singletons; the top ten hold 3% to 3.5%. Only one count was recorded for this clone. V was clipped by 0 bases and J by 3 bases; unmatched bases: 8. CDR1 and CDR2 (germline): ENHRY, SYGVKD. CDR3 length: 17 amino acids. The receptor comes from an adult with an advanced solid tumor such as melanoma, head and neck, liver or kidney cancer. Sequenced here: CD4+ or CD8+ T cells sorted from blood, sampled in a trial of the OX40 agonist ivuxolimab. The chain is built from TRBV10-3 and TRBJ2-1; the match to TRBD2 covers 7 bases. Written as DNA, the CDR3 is TGTGCCATCAGTGAGTCAGAGACTAGCTTATTCTACAATGAGCAGTTCTTC. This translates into CAISESETSLFYNEQFF.